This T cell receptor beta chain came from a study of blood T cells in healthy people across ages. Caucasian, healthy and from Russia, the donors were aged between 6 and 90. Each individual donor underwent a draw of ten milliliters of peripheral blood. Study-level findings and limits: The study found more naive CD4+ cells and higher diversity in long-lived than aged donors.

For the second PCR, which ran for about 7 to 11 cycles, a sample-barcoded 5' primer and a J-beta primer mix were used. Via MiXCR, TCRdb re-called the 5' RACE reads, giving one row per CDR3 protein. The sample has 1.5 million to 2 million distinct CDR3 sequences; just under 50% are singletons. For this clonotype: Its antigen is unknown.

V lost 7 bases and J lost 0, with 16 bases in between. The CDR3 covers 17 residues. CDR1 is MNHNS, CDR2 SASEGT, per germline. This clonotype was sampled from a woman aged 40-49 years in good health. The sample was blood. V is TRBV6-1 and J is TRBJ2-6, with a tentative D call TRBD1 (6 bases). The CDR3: CASTPRQGSSGANVLTF. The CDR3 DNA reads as TGTGCCAGCACCCCTAGGCAGGGGAGCTCTGGGGCCAACGTCCTGACTTTC.